This T cell receptor (beta chain) was identified in a study of cytomegalovirus exposure and HLA in healthy donors. Only in-frame clones appear in the TCRdb table, and some are missing; sequencing was by immunoSEQ multiplex PCR. Of around 99,000 clones in the sample, roughly 90% were seen once. Comment on this clone: What it recognizes is unknown.

Regarding the study as a whole: Three CMV-associated chains proved CMV antigen-specific in vitro. Associated with cytomegalovirus, according to the listing, were fewer than 200 TCR beta chains.

After removal of 4 bases from V and 3 bases from J, the junction contained 8 bases not matched to a gene. The CDR3 totals 15 residues. The germline gives CDR1 GTSNPN, CDR2 SVGIG (reference sequence). The sequencing input was PBMCs. V and J are TRBV30 and TRBJ2-1, with 8 bases that match TRBD2. The sequence derives from a woman aged 18-29 years in good health and CMV-seronegative. CDR3 residues: CAWNEAGVDYNEQFF. CDR3 nucleotides: TGTGCCTGGAACGAAGCGGGAGTAGACTACAATGAGCAGTTCTTC.